This T cell receptor beta chain was retrieved from a study of T cell responses to AZD1222 COVID-19 vaccine. The study, taken as a whole, reports: Per reports, nearly half of all spike-specific TCRs target regions that are unmutated in variants. The CD4 TCRs associated with vaccination extended across spike and predominated at 160-218 and 743-854. Seropositivity was recorded at baseline in only 6 or 7 AZD1222 recipients. Clonal diversity may have been underestimated in mostly white British donors.

The V end was cut by 7 bases, the J end by 6 bases, with 18 bases between. Germline V gives CDR1 MNHEY, CDR2 SVGAGI. This CDR3 has 14 residues. In the case of this clone: Antigen specificity is unknown.

The table came from immunoSEQ multiplex PCR; TCRdb's copy has only in-frame clones and leaves some out. The data contain over 70,000 clones, less than 85% of them seen just once; the ten biggest clones take up roughly 20%. This sample comprised peripheral blood, obtained on day 0 of AZD1222 vaccination. The J gene is TRBJ1-1, the V gene TRBV6-5, with no clear D. This sequence was found in an adult in good health. CDR3 residues: CASTKTQLSPEAFF. The CDR3 bases are TGTGCCAGCACCAAAACTCAACTTAGCCCTGAAGCTTTCTTT.